This note documents a single T cell receptor beta chain sequence. Its target is not known. An end of the junction does not agree with germline; a read error may underlie this. This CDR3 spans 14 amino acids. From germline, CDR1 is KGHSH and CDR2 LQKENI. RNA transcripts served as the template for amplifying TCR beta CDR3 regions. The HTBI primer set served for first-round RT-PCR of the TCR CDR3. MiXCR, run by TCRdb on the multiplex PCR reads, gives a single entry per CDR3 protein. The profile shows about 640,000 distinct CDR3 sequences, around 20% of them singletons. Individuals with ophthalmopathy presented a Clinical Activity Score of at least 3, a NOSPECS grade of at least 4 and a duration under 3 months. Uncontrolled infection, other autoimmune disease, pregnancy or lactation excluded patients. The data were obtained in a study of T cells in Graves' hyperthyroidism and ophthalmopathy. Overall study results and limits: A model of 13 V-J pairs discriminated ophthalmopathy from stable hyperthyroidism. Most thyroid clonotypes with frequency above 0.001 were detected in blood.

The material sequenced was blood. The chain employs TRBV18 and TRBJ1-1, with D possibly TRBD1 on 6 matching bases. The clonotype was recovered from a man aged 25-45 years with Graves' ophthalmopathy. The CDR3 DNA reads as TGTGTCAGCTCACCCGAGGGACAGAACACTGAAGCTTTCTTT. It is translated as CVSSPEGQNTEAFF.